This TCR beta chain is drawn from a study of blood T cell repertoires in COVID-19. The wider study: The origin of the acute and convalescent COVID-19 samples was the United States, Italy and Spain.

V dropped 1 base and J dropped 4; count of bases not matched to a gene: 2. In germline, CDR1 is SGHVS, CDR2 FNYEAQ. CDR3 length equals 15 residues. Original methodology: Amplification of reference gene primers was used by the study to estimate nucleated cell counts. Method: immunoSEQ multiplex PCR; TCRdb's copy keeps in-frame clones and lacks some. V, J and clone size reflect that table, while D and trimming were determined from the DNA. The table has just over 70,000 clones, around 91% seen once; the top ten hold around 8%. This receptor was identified in a human donor in a cohort sampled during active COVID-19. The material sequenced was peripheral blood. This chain joins TRBV7-6 and TRBJ2-2; 8 bases map to TRBD2. CDR3 residues: CASSLVAGPTGELFF. The CDR3 DNA is TGTGCCAGCAGCTTAGTAGCGGGGCCCACCGGGGAGCTGTTTTTT.